Presented here are 21 T cell receptor beta chains from one specimen sequenced in a study of metastatic and nonmetastatic thyroid tumors. Thyroid surgery had not been preceded by any treatment in any patient. TCRdb recomputed clones from the PCR reads via MiXCR. This sample has about 35,000 clones; roughly 18% occur once, and the top ten carry roughly 18%. Sequencing input: blood. These receptors were collected from a female donor with papillary thyroid cancer or a benign thyroid nodule (not recorded which). Some clones in this sample may be carry-over from other donors' samples.

This clone was seen ten or more times. The chain has TRBV29-1 and TRBJ1-1, with 7 bases lining up with TRBD1. Germline values: CDR1 SQVTM, CDR2 ANQGSEA. V shed 7 bases, J shed 0 bases, and the junction held 5 bases outside the gene matches. There are 13 residues in the CDR3. CDR3 coding DNA: TGCAGCGCCTCGACAGGGATGAACACTGAAGCTTTCTTT. Translation: CSASTGMNTEAFF.

The chain recombines TRBV20-1 with TRBJ2-1; D remains ambiguous. V lost 1 base and J lost 4, with 5 bases in between. The CDR3 is 12 amino acids. CDR1 and CDR2 (germline): DFQATT, SNEGSKA (reference sequence). CDR3 protein: CSARVTYNEQFF. The CDR3 DNA follows: TGCAGTGCTAGAGTTACTTACAATGAGCAGTTCTTC.

This clone was observed many times. This sequence joins TRBV20-1 and TRBJ2-3; 10 nucleotides align to TRBD2. Germline CDR1 and CDR2: DFQATT and SNEGSKA (reference sequence). V lost 6 bases and J lost 5; bases outside the gene matches: 11. The CDR3 is made up of 15 amino acids. CDR3 sequence: CSASPTSGIRDTQYF. CDR3 in DNA: TGCAGTGCGTCACCAACTAGCGGGATAAGAGATACGCAGTATTTT.

On this clone: Sequence at one end of the junction differs from germline and may be a read error. The chain combines TRBV19 with TRBJ2-7; 7 positions match TRBD1. This CDR3 spans 13 amino acids. Looked up from germline, CDR1 is LNHDA and CDR2 is SQIVND (reference sequence). The CDR3 here is CASMDRTSYDQYF. Written as DNA, the CDR3 is TGTGCCAGCATGGACAGGACCTCCTACGATCAGTACTTC.

This clone came up many times. A much larger clone lies one base from this, so it may be a read error. V and J are TRBV19 and TRBJ2-7, with D maybe TRBD1 (6 bases). V was clipped by 3 bases and J by 6 bases, with 15 bases between them. Looked up from germline, CDR1 is LNHDA and CDR2 is SQIVND (reference sequence). The CDR3 totals 14 residues. CDR3 sequence (DNA): TGTGCCAGTAGTATTGGGATAGGGGGTCGCGAGCAGTACTTC. Residues: CASSIGIGGREQYF.

The chain joins TRBV24-1 to TRBJ2-5; D assignment may be TRBD1 or TRBD2 (5 bases each). Germline CDR1 is KGHDR and CDR2 is SFDVKD. V was trimmed by 10 bases and J by 3 bases, leaving 17 bases between them. CDR3 length: 14 amino acids. For the CDR3, the DNA is TGTGCCACGTGTGGGACCATGTCAGAAGAGACCCAGTACTTC. Translated, it gives CATCGTMSEETQYF.

This clone appeared many times. The V gene is TRBV11-2, the J gene TRBJ2-7, with a possible D match to TRBD2 (5 bases). The V end was cut by 1 base, the J end by 5 bases, with 12 bases between. CDR1 is SGHAT and CDR2 is FQNNGV in the germline V gene. CDR3 size: 14 residues. The CDR3 region is CASSLGGVFNEQYF. The CDR3 DNA reads TGTGCCAGCAGCTTAGGGGGAGTCTTTAACGAGCAGTACTTC.

This clone has ten or more counts. The chain has TRBV20-1 and TRBJ2-1, with D possibly being TRBD1 or TRBD2 (6 bases each). The V end lost 1 base, the J end lost 7 bases, and 11 bases lay between the germline ends. Germline V CDR1 and CDR2: DFQATT, SNEGSKA (reference sequence). This CDR3 region has 13 residues. The CDR3 loop is CSARVGGLNEQFF. CDR3 nucleotide sequence: TGCAGTGCTAGAGTTGGGGGGCTTAATGAGCAGTTCTTC.

The genes are TRBV20-1 and TRBJ1-5; no clear D. Deletions cut 5 bases from V and 9 bases from J, with 14 bases between. Germline CDR1 and CDR2: DFQATT and SNEGSKA (reference sequence). The CDR3 consists of 12 residues. For the CDR3, the DNA is TGCAGTGCTGTGGCCCGTCCCGCGCCCCAGCATTTT. Translating gives CSAVARPAPQHF.

Worth noting for this clone: A much larger clone differs by one base, so this may be a read error. The chain has TRBV20-1 and TRBJ2-5, with D hard to call. Trimming left V 1 base short and J 4 bases short, with 13 bases between. Germline lookup yields CDR1 DFQATT and CDR2 SNEGSKA (reference sequence). This CDR3 spans 14 amino acids. Here the CDR3 DNA reads TGCAGTGCTAGAGTTCCGGCGACCGGAGAGACCCAGTACTTC. It translates to CSARVPATGETQYF.

There are many counts of this clone. V gene TRBV20-1 combines with J gene TRBJ2-6; D not resolved. The V and J ends lost 6 bases and 4 bases respectively, with 10 bases between them. The CDR3 has 13 amino acids. Germline V gene data show CDR1 as DFQATT and CDR2 as SNEGSKA (reference sequence). The CDR3 protein is CSAERVGANVLTF. The CDR3 DNA sequence: TGCAGTGCGGAACGGGTAGGGGCCAACGTCCTGACTTTC.

This clone occurred many times. This chain uses TRBV5-1 with TRBJ2-1; 13 positions agree with TRBD2. J gave up 12 bases and V 0 bases, and 3 bases lay outside the gene matches. Germline CDR1 SGHRS, CDR2 YFSETQ. This CDR3 region has 14 residues. CDR3 nucleotide sequence: TGCGCCAGCAGCTTGGCACTAGCGGGAGGGACGCAGTTCTTC. Protein product: CASSLALAGGTQFF.

This chain uses TRBV5-1 with TRBJ2-3, with D unresolved. The CDR3 extends over 16 amino acids. Trimming pared 0 bases from V and 3 bases from J, leaving 14 bases between. Germline CDR1 is SGHRS and CDR2 is YFSETQ. The CDR3 nucleotides read TGCGCCAGCAGCTTGGGGTTCGACCGCAAAACAGATACGCAGTATTTT. Its translation: CASSLGFDRKTDTQYF.

As for this clone: One end of the junction fails to match germline, which may point to a read error. V gene TRBV20-1 combines with J gene TRBJ2-7; a possible D gene is TRBD1 (6 bases). Germline V gene data show CDR1 as DFQATT and CDR2 as SNEGSKA (reference sequence). The CDR3 sequence is 12 residues long. CDR3 amino acids: CSPRGSTDEQYF. In DNA form, the CDR3 reads TGCAGTCCGAGGGGGAGCACGGACGAGCAGTACTTT.

This clone was detected many times. CDR3 protein: CASTRGEGYEQYF. DNA of the CDR3: TGTGCCAGCACTCGAGGAGAGGGGTACGAGCAGTACTTC. J is TRBJ2-7 and V is TRBV25-1, with D perhaps assigned TRBD1 or TRBD2 (5 bases each). Germline CDR1 and CDR2: MGHDK and SYGVNS. V was cut by 7 bases and J by 4 bases, with 14 bases left in between. This CDR3 contains 13 residues.

At least ten counts were recorded for this clone. V gene TRBV27 combines with J gene TRBJ2-5, with 7 nucleotides matching TRBD2. With V trimmed by 5 bases and J by 5 bases, 11 bases remained unmatched. This CDR3 is 15 amino acids long. Germline V CDR1 and CDR2: MNHEY, SMNVEV (reference sequence). The CDR3 nucleotides read TGTGCCAGCAGTCCCCCGGGACTACAATGGGAGACCCAGTACTTC. This sequence encodes CASSPPGLQWETQYF.

This clone is judged medium-sized. This sequence joins TRBV6-1 and TRBJ2-1; D is ambiguous. The CDR3 spans 14 residues. Trimming removed 6 bases at V and 0 bases at J, with 9 bases between. CDR1 and CDR2 from the germline V gene are MNHNS and SASEGT. The CDR3 here is CASSPESSYNEQFF. CDR3 sequence (DNA): TGTGCCAGCAGCCCAGAGAGCTCCTACAATGAGCAGTTCTTC.

For this clone: The junction and the germline gene differ at one end; a read error may be behind it. V is TRBV11-2 and J is TRBJ2-1, with 7 bases lining up with TRBD1. CDR3 length equals 15 residues. Germline V gives CDR1 SGHAT, CDR2 FQNNGV. The CDR3 DNA is TGTGCCAGCATCCCGGGACAGTCTAGTTACAATGAGCACTTCTTC. Amino acids: CASIPGQSSYNEHFF.

The table lists this clone with many counts. The rearrangement joins TRBV7-2 to TRBJ2-5; tentatively, D is TRBD2 (5 bases). The length of the CDR3 is 14 residues. CDR1 is SGHTA, CDR2 FQGNSA, per germline. V gave up 0 bases and J gave up 3 bases, with 8 bases separating them. CDR3 DNA: TGTGCCAGCAGCTTAGCCCCCGGGGAAGAGACCCAGTACTTC. It translates to CASSLAPGEETQYF.

About this clone itself: Mismatch with germline at one junction end may stem from a read error. This rearrangement joins TRBV24-1 to TRBJ2-2, with D perhaps matching TRBD2 (6 bases). Germline assignment: CDR1 KGHDR and CDR2 SFDVKD. The CDR3 is 17 residues long. The CDR3 DNA reads as TGTGCCACCAGTGACTCCGGGCTAGCGTCGGTCACCCGGGAGCTGTTTTTT. Translation: CATSDSGLASVTRELFF.

This clone was observed many times. The chain employs TRBV11-2 and TRBJ2-7; 10 bases align to TRBD2. Trimming at V came to 0 bases and at J to 2 bases, leaving 10 bases not matched to a gene. Germline V gene data show CDR1 as SGHAT and CDR2 as FQNNGV. The CDR3 consists of 18 residues. In DNA, the CDR3 is TGTGCCAGCAGCTTAGATGGGCGCACTAGCGGGAAAACCTACGAGCAGTACTTC. Its protein is CASSLDGRTSGKTYEQYF. Full variable domain (rest looked up from reference TRBV11-2 and TRBJ2-7): EAGVAQSPRYKIIEKRQSVAFWCNPISGHATLYWYQQILGQGPKLLIQFQNNGVVDDSQLPKDRFSAERLKGVDSTLKIQPAKLEDSAVYLCASSLDGRTSGKTYEQYFGPGTRLTVT.